The 10 T cell receptor beta chains below were found in one sample sequenced in a study of control samples from healthy donors and cancer patients. The method was immunoSEQ multiplex PCR; TCRdb's version includes in-frame clones alone and lacks a portion of them. The data hold about 170,000 clones, with 85% to 95% observed a single time. Sequenced: blood. The receptor source for this set is a woman aged 18-35 years in good health.

The V gene is TRBV5-1, the J gene TRBJ2-2, with TRBD1 matching over 7 bases. Trimming took 3 bases from V and 7 from J; bases not matched to a gene: 12. The V gene's germline CDR1 is SGHRS and CDR2 YFSETQ. The CDR3 contains 16 residues. The CDR3: CASSSVTQGLNGELFF. DNA of the CDR3: TGCGCCAGCAGCTCGGTAACACAGGGGTTAAACGGGGAGCTGTTTTTT.

CDR3 in amino acids: CASSLTGLTEAFF. CDR3 nucleotides: TGTGCCAGCAGCCTGACAGGGCTCACTGAAGCTTTCTTT. V is TRBV7-3 and J is TRBJ1-1; TRBD1 matches at 7 bases. The J segment lost 4 bases and the V segment lost 5 bases, leaving 4 bases of the junction unmatched. The germline V gene has CDR1 SGHTA and CDR2 FQGTGA. This CDR3 is built from 13 residues.

J is TRBJ1-4 and V is TRBV29-1; TRBD1 is a possible D gene (5 bases). The CDR3 consists of 15 residues. V lost 7 bases, J lost 8 bases, and 23 bases lay in between. Germline CDR1 and CDR2: SQVTM and ANQGSEA. CDR3 residues: CSGLPLPGLQEKLFF. The DNA of the CDR3 is TGCAGCGGCCTACCGTTGCCAGGGTTGCAGGAAAAACTGTTTTTT.

This chain connects TRBV7-9 to TRBJ1-3, with D perhaps TRBD1 (6 bases). CDR3 length: 16 amino acids. The germline gives CDR1 SEHNR, CDR2 FQNEAQ (reference sequence). Trimming pared 1 base from V and 11 bases from J, leaving 21 bases between. CDR3 protein: CASSLVGLRGPHSIYF. CDR3 nucleotides: TGTGCCAGCAGCTTAGTGGGGCTCAGGGGCCCTCACTCCATATATTTT.

J is TRBJ2-5 and V is TRBV9; a possible D gene is TRBD2 (6 bases). From germline, CDR1 is SGDLS and CDR2 YYNGEE. V gave up 0 bases and J gave up 7 bases, with 19 bases separating them. CDR3 length: 16 amino acids. CDR3: CASSVGRRGIGGTQYF. CDR3 DNA sequence: TGTGCCAGCAGCGTAGGAAGGAGGGGAATAGGAGGGACCCAGTACTTC.

The gene calls are TRBV6-1 and TRBJ2-7, with a possible D match to TRBD2 (7 bases). Trimming cost V 2 bases and J 7 bases, with 21 bases left between them. The CDR3 is made up of 16 amino acids. Germline V lookup: CDR1 MNHNS, CDR2 SASEGT. The CDR3 bases are TGTGCCAGCAGTGAAAAATGGGGGGGGGCCTACTGGGAGCAGTACTTC. This translates into CASSEKWGGAYWEQYF.

The CDR3, as DNA: TGTGCCAGCAGACCCTTGAACACTGAAGCTTTCTTT. Translation gives CASRPLNTEAFF. The gene calls are TRBV28 and TRBJ1-1; D gene unclear. The CDR3 contains 12 residues. Germline V gene lookup returns CDR1 MDHEN and CDR2 SYDVKM. V lost 6 bases and J lost 0, with 5 bases in between. The variable domain in full, with the rest retrieved from reference TRBV28 and TRBJ1-1, is DVKVTQSSRYLVKRTGEKVFLECVQDMDHENMFWYRQDPGLGLRLIYFSYDVKMKEKGDIPEGYSVSREKKERFSLILESASTNQTSMYLCASRPLNTEAFFGQGTRLTVV.

The J gene is TRBJ2-3, the V gene TRBV3-1 (or the pseudogene TRBV3-2); D unclear. Between the trimmed V and J ends, which lost 4 bases and 6 bases, there was a span of 11 bases. The CDR3 extends over 13 amino acids. Looked up from germline, CDR1 is LGHDT and CDR2 is YNNKEL (reference sequence). The CDR3 DNA follows: TGTGCCAGCAGCCGCCGCCGTGGCGATACGCAGTATTTT. Its protein is CASSRRRGDTQYF.

The gene calls are TRBV9 and TRBJ1-2, with D possibly matching TRBD1 (6 bases). The germline CDR1 and CDR2 sequences are SGDLS and YYNGEE. CDR3 size: 16 residues. V was cut by 6 bases and J by 0 bases, with 18 bases left in between. The CDR3 region is CASTYESDRSNYGYTF. CDR3 DNA sequence: TGTGCCAGCACCTACGAGAGCGACAGGTCTAACTATGGCTACACCTTC. The full variable domain, its missing parts supplied by reference TRBV9 and TRBJ1-2, is DSGVTQTPKHLITATGQRVTLRCSPRSGDLSVYWYQQSLDQGLQFLIQYYNGEERAKGNILERFSAQQFPDLHSELNLSSLELGDSALYFCASTYESDRSNYGYTFGSGTRLTVV.

The V gene is TRBV10-3, the J gene TRBJ1-6; 8 positions agree with TRBD1. There are 15 residues in the CDR3. J was trimmed by 6 bases and V by 5 bases; bases with no gene match: 6. Germline CDR1 and CDR2: ENHRY and SYGVKD. The CDR3 protein is CAISNRQGPNSPLHF. CDR3 sequence (DNA): TGTGCCATCAGTAATCGACAGGGGCCTAATTCACCCCTCCACTTT.